The 23 T cell receptor beta chains below all came from one sample that was sequenced in a study of OX40 agonist ivuxolimab in advanced cancers. The protocol used for the library was the immunoSEQ multiplex PCR assay. The clones in this table, taken by TCRdb from immuneACCESS, are in-frame only. Not every clone is retained; where verified, under half of the shortfall comes from an unresolved V gene, and the cause of the rest is unknown. The sample table shows 100,000 to 150,000 clones, and around 92% are seen once. The leading ten clones occupy 0.8% to 1% of the sample. Specimen: CD4+ or CD8+ T cells sorted from blood, collected in a trial of the OX40 agonist ivuxolimab. These receptors originate from an adult with an advanced solid tumor such as melanoma, head and neck, liver or kidney cancer.

This chain connects TRBV6-1 to TRBJ1-1; 7 bases match TRBD1. With V trimmed by 5 bases and J by 3 bases, 3 bases remained unmatched. CDR3 length equals 13 residues. Germline CDR1 and CDR2: MNHNS and SASEGT. The CDR3 DNA is TGTGCCAGCAGTACGACAGGGTACACTGAAGCTTTCTTT. Translation gives CASSTTGYTEAFF.

The chain uses TRBV7-2 and TRBJ1-5; D perhaps matches TRBD1 (6 bases). Germline CDR1 reads SGHTA; CDR2 reads FQGNSA. The CDR3 consists of 13 residues. Trimming took 4 bases from V and 5 from J, leaving 9 bases between them. The CDR3 region is CASSSTGDQPQHF. The CDR3 bases are TGTGCCAGCAGCTCGACAGGCGATCAGCCCCAGCATTTT. Full variable domain (outside the CDR3, taken from reference TRBV7-2 and TRBJ1-5): GAGVSQSPSNKVTEKGKDVELRCDPISGHTALYWYRQSLGQGLEFLIYFQGNSAPDKSGLPSDRFSAERTGGSVSTLTIQRTQQEDSAVYLCASSSTGDQPQHFGDGTRLSIL.

This chain uses TRBV19 with TRBJ1-4; a weak D match, TRBD1 (6 bases). CDR1 is LNHDA and CDR2 is SQIVND in the germline V gene (reference sequence). With 3 bases removed from V and 0 bases from J, the gap between germline ends came to 17 bases. This CDR3 has 18 residues. CDR3 nucleotide sequence: TGTGCCAGTAGTATCCTGGGGGCGTCTAACCCAACTAATGAAAAACTGTTTTTT. Protein product: CASSILGASNPTNEKLFF.

J is TRBJ1-5 and V is TRBV9; tentative D call: TRBD1 (5 bases). Germline V gene data show CDR1 as SGDLS and CDR2 as YYNGEE. Between the trimmed V and J ends, which lost 6 bases and 0 bases, there was a span of 13 bases. The CDR3 is 15 amino acids. CDR3 DNA sequence: TGTGCCAGCACCAGGGAGAGGTATAGCAATCAGCCCCAGCATTTT. Translation: CASTRERYSNQPQHF.

The chain is built from TRBV7-9 and TRBJ2-2; TRBD2 matches 11 bases. The CDR3 is 15 residues long. Per the germline V gene, CDR1 is SEHNR and CDR2 is FQNEAQ (reference sequence). Losses at the gene ends were 1 base for V and 5 bases for J; bases not matched to a gene: 0. The CDR3 sequence: CASSLGLAGTGELFF. In DNA form, the CDR3 reads TGTGCCAGCAGCTTAGGACTAGCGGGAACCGGGGAGCTGTTTTTT. The full variable domain, with the rest looked up from reference TRBV7-9 and TRBJ2-2, is DTGVSQNPRHKITKRGQNVTFRCDPISEHNRLYWYRQTLGQGPEFLTYFQNEAQLEKSRLLSDRFSAERPKGSFSTLEIQRTEQGDSAMYLCASSLGLAGTGELFFGEGSRLTVL.

The V and J genes are TRBV9 and TRBJ2-3; the D gene is possibly TRBD1 (5 bases). Germline loops: CDR1 SGDLS, CDR2 YYNGEE. CDR3 size: 15 residues. Trimming shortened V by 0 bases and J by 3 bases, and 11 bases separated the two germline ends. The CDR3 nucleotides read TGTGCCAGCAGCGTAGAGTGGGGCCTTACAGATACGCAGTATTTT. Translated, it gives CASSVEWGLTDTQYF.

The chain combines TRBV14 with TRBJ2-5, with 8 bases aligning to TRBD2. After removal of 1 base from V and 11 bases from J, the junction contained 6 bases not matched to a gene. Per the germline V gene, CDR1 is SGHDN and CDR2 is FVKESK. The CDR3 contains 13 residues. CDR3 bases: TGTGCCAGCAGCCAAGCGGGTAGCGGGGTACAGTACTTC. This gives the protein CASSQAGSGVQYF.

The chain employs TRBV9 and TRBJ1-5, with TRBD1 matching over 9 bases. V lost 5 bases to trimming and J lost 1 base; unmatched junction nucleotides: 4. This CDR3 comprises 15 residues. CDR1 SGDLS and CDR2 YYNGEE come from the germline V gene. This CDR3 reads CASSTQGASNQPQHF. CDR3 coding DNA: TGTGCCAGCAGTACACAGGGGGCCAGCAATCAGCCCCAGCATTTT.

The gene calls are TRBV25-1 and TRBJ2-4, with 9 positions matching TRBD1. J was trimmed by 11 bases and V by 0 bases; bases with no gene match: 5. In germline, CDR1 is MGHDK, CDR2 SYGVNS. The CDR3 length is 14 residues. Here the CDR3 DNA reads TGTGCCAGCAGTGAATATGACAGGGGGGGTTTTCAGTACTTC. Its translation: CASSEYDRGGFQYF.

The chain recombines TRBV10-3 with TRBJ2-7; D tentatively reads TRBD1 or TRBD2 (5 bases each). There are 14 residues in the CDR3. The germline CDR1 and CDR2 sequences are ENHRY and SYGVKD. The V end lost 4 bases, the J end lost 2 bases, and 12 bases lay between the germline ends. Written as DNA, the CDR3 is TGTGCCATCAGTGGGCGACAGACTACCTACGAGCAGTACTTC. Amino acids: CAISGRQTTYEQYF.

V and J are TRBV7-8 and TRBJ1-3, with 7 bases aligning to TRBD1. The CDR3 is made up of 16 amino acids. Germline assignment: CDR1 SGHVS and CDR2 FQNEAQ. Germline trimming cut 5 bases from V and 0 bases from J; bases unmatched to any gene: 7. CDR3 protein: CASSLGQSDSGNTIYF. The DNA of the CDR3 is TGTGCCAGCAGCCTGGGACAGTCAGACTCTGGAAACACCATATATTTT.

The CDR3 coding sequence is TGTGCCAGCAGTGCCATAGGGGAGAACCAACCCAGACCAGAGACCCAGTACTTC. Its protein is CASSAIGENQPRPETQYF. V gene TRBV6-1 combines with J gene TRBJ2-5, with D perhaps TRBD1 or TRBD2 (5 bases each). Germline values: CDR1 MNHNS, CDR2 SASEGT. The germline V and J ends were trimmed by 4 bases and 4 bases, with 25 bases remaining between them. This CDR3 spans 18 amino acids.

The V call is TRBV11-1, the J call TRBJ1-2; TRBD1 matches at 9 bases. Germline V lookup: CDR1 SGHAT, CDR2 FQDESV (reference sequence). V lost 5 bases and J lost 2; bases outside the gene matches: 9. The CDR3 sequence is 16 residues long. The chain's CDR3 is CASSPGTGFENYGYTF. The CDR3, as DNA: TGTGCCAGCAGCCCCGGGACAGGGTTTGAGAACTATGGCTACACCTTC.

The chain carries TRBV11-3 and TRBJ2-6; D gene unclear. The CDR3 runs 15 residues. Trimming took off 2 bases at V and 4 bases at J, with 9 bases between the two ends. CDR1 and CDR2 (germline): SGHNT, YENEEA. The chain's CDR3 is CASSLPGSGANVLTF. The CDR3 DNA sequence: TGTGCCAGCAGCTTACCCGGCTCCGGGGCCAACGTCCTGACTTTC.

This clone has just one count. V usage is TRBV5-1 and J usage is TRBJ2-5; D remains unclear. V dropped 0 bases and J dropped 0 bases, with 9 bases sitting between them. This CDR3 has 15 amino acids. Looked up from germline, CDR1 is SGHRS and CDR2 is YFSETQ. CDR3 sequence (DNA): TGCGCCAGCAGCTTGGATCGCAGGTACCAAGAGACCCAGTACTTC. As protein: CASSLDRRYQETQYF.

This chain uses TRBV7-3 with TRBJ2-1; 10 nucleotides match TRBD1. Per the germline V gene, CDR1 is SGHTA and CDR2 is FQGTGA. V lost 6 bases to trimming and J lost 8 bases; unmatched junction nucleotides: 10. The CDR3 totals 15 residues. As DNA, the CDR3 is TGTGCCAGCAGACCTGCCGGGACAGGGGCCCATGAGCAGTTCTTC. Protein product: CASRPAGTGAHEQFF.

The chain links TRBV18 to TRBJ2-7; D unresolved. CDR1 KGHSH and CDR2 LQKENI come from the germline V gene. The length of the CDR3 is 15 residues. Trimming shortened V by 2 bases and J by 0 bases, and 11 bases separated the two germline ends. The CDR3 DNA is TGTGCCAGCTCACCAAATGAGGCAGCCTCCTACGAGCAGTACTTC. Amino acid sequence: CASSPNEAASYEQYF.

CDR3 sequence: CASSLNPLNTEAFF. For the CDR3, the DNA is TGTGCCAGCAGTTTAAACCCGCTGAACACTGAAGCTTTCTTT. This chain links TRBV27 with TRBJ1-1, with D unclear. The CDR3 loop spans 14 amino acids. V was shortened by 2 bases and J by 0 bases, with 7 bases between the two germline ends. The germline V gene encodes CDR1 MNHEY and CDR2 SMNVEV (reference sequence).

The genes are TRBV5-1 and TRBJ2-5; D uncertain. The CDR3 extends over 13 amino acids. Germline loops: CDR1 SGHRS, CDR2 YFSETQ. V was cut by 4 bases and J by 0 bases, with 7 bases left in between. The CDR3 DNA reads TGCGCCAGCAGCCCTTTGGACCAAGAGACCCAGTACTTC. Its translation: CASSPLDQETQYF. Full variable domain (outside the CDR3, taken from reference TRBV5-1 and TRBJ2-5): KAGVTQTPRYLIKTRGQQVTLSCSPISGHRSVSWYQQTPGQGLQFLFEYFSETQRNKGNFPGRFSGRQFSNSRSEMNVSTLELGDSALYLCASSPLDQETQYFGPGTRLLVL.

The rearrangement joins TRBV18 to TRBJ2-7, with unresolved D. The CDR3 is 12 residues long. V was shortened by 6 bases and J by 4 bases, with 10 bases between the two germline ends. From germline, CDR1 is KGHSH and CDR2 LQKENI. Written as DNA, the CDR3 is TGTGCCAGCTCTTCAGAGGCGTACGAGCAGTACTTC. Its translation is CASSSEAYEQYF.

This chain joins TRBV20-1 and TRBJ1-2; D remains ambiguous. The germline V and J ends were trimmed by 6 bases and 2 bases, with 7 bases remaining between them. CDR3 length: 11 residues. Germline assignment: CDR1 DFQATT and CDR2 SNEGSKA (reference sequence). CDR3 nucleotides: TGCAGTGCCTCCGGGAACTATGGCTACACCTTC. It yields the protein CSASGNYGYTF.

This clone showed up just once. The rearrangement joins TRBV15 to TRBJ2-5, with D possibly being TRBD2 (5 bases). Germline V gives CDR1 LNHNV, CDR2 YYDKDF (reference sequence). Trimming stripped 5 bases from V and 4 bases from J, with 17 bases between. This CDR3 comprises 15 residues. CDR3 DNA: TGTGCCACCAGCCGAGGTGGTAGCGCCCTAGAGACCCAGTACTTC. Its translation: CATSRGGSALETQYF.

This rearrangement joins TRBV7-6 to TRBJ1-4, with unresolved D. Germline CDR1 reads SGHVS; CDR2 reads FNYEAQ. V was trimmed by 6 bases and J by 4 bases, leaving 12 bases between them. The CDR3 runs to 14 residues. The CDR3 coding sequence is TGTGCCAGCAGTTCCTTGGGGAGTAATGAAAAACTGTTTTTT. Translation: CASSSLGSNEKLFF.